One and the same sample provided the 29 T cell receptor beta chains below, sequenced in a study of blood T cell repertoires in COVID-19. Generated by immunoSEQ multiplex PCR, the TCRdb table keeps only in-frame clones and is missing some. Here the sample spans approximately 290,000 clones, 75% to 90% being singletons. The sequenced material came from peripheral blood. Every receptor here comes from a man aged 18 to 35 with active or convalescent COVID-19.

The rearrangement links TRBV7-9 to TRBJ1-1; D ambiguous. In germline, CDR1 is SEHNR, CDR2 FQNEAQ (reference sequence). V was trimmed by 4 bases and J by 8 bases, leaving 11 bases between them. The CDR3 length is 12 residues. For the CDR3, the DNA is TGTGCCAGCAGCTACGGCCCCGGGGAAGCTTTCTTT. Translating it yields CASSYGPGEAFF.

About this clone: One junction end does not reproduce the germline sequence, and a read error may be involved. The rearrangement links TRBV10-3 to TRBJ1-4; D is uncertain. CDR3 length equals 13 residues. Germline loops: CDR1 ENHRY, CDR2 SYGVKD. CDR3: CATSREGSEKLFF. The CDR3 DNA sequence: TGTGCCACCAGTCGAGAAGGGAGTGAAAAACTGTTTTTT.

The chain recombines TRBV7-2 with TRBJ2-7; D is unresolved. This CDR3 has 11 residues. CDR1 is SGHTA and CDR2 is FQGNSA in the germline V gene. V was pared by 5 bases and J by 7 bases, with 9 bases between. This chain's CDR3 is CASSQLREQYF. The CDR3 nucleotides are TGTGCCAGCAGCCAACTACGGGAGCAGTACTTC.

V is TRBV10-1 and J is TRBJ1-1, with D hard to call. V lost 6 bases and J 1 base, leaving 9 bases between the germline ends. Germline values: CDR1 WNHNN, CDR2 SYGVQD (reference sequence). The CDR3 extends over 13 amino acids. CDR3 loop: CASRQNRNTEAFF. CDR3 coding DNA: TGCGCCAGCAGACAGAATCGGAACACTGAAGCTTTCTTT.

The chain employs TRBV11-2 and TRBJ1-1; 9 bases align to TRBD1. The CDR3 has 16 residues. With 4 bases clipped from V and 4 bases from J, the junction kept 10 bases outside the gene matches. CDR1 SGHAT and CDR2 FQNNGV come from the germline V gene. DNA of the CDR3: TGTGCCAGCAGCTCGGGACAGGGAGTTCTTGGCACTGAAGCTTTCTTT. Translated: CASSSGQGVLGTEAFF.

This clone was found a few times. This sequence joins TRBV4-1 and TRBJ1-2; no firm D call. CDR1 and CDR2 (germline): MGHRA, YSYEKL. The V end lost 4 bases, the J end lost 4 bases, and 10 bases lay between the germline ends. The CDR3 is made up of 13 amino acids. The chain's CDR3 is CASSPLYSYGYTF. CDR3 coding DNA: TGCGCCAGCAGCCCCCTGTATTCCTATGGCTACACCTTC.

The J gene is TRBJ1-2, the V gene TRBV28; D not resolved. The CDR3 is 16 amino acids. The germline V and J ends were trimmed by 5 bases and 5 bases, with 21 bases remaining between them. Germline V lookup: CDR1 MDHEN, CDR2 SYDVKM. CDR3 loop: CASSPRTEALGYGYTF. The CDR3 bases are TGTGCCAGCAGTCCCCGGACGGAGGCGCTAGGATATGGCTACACCTTC.

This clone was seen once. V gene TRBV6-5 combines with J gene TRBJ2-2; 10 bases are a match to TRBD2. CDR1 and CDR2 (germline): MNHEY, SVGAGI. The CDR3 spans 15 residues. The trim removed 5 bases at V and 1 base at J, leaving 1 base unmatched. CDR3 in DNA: TGTGCCAGCAGTCCTAGCGGGGGGAACACCGGGGAGCTGTTTTTT. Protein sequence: CASSPSGGNTGELFF.

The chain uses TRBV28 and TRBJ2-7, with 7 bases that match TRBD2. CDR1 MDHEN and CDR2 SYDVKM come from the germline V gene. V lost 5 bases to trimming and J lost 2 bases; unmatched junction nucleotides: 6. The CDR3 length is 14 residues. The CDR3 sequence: CASSDLAVAYEQYF. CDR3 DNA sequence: TGTGCCAGCAGTGATCTAGCGGTTGCCTACGAGCAGTACTTC. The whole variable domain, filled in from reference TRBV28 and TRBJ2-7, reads DVKVTQSSRYLVKRTGEKVFLECVQDMDHENMFWYRQDPGLGLRLIYFSYDVKMKEKGDIPEGYSVSREKKERFSLILESASTNQTSMYLCASSDLAVAYEQYFGPGTRLTVT.

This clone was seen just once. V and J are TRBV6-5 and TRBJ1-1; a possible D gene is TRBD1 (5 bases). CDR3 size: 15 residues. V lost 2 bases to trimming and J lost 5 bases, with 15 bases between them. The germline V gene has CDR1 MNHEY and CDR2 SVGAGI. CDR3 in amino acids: CASSYGGTMGTEAFF. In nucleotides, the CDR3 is TGTGCCAGCAGTTACGGCGGGACGATGGGGACTGAAGCTTTCTTT.

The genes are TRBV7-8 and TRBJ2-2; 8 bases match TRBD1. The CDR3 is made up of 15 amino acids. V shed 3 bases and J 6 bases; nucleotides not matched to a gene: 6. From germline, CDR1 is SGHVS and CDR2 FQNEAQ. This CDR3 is CASSFGTGRSGELFF. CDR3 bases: TGTGCCAGCAGCTTTGGGACAGGCCGATCCGGGGAGCTGTTTTTT. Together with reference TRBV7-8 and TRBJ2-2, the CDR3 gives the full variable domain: GAGVSQSPRYKVAKRGQDVALRCDPISGHVSLFWYQQALGQGPEFLTYFQNEAQLDKSGLPSDRFFAERPEGSVSTLKIQRTQQEDSAVYLCASSFGTGRSGELFFGEGSRLTVL.

CDR3 bases: TGTGCCAGTAGTACTGACAGGGGGCGCGTCACCGGGGAGCTGTTTTTT. This codes for CASSTDRGRVTGELFF. The rearrangement links TRBV19 to TRBJ2-2; 10 bases match TRBD1. The CDR3 is 16 amino acids. The junction had 6 bases not matched to a gene; V was cut back by 4 bases and J by 4 bases. Germline assignment: CDR1 LNHDA and CDR2 SQIVND (reference sequence).

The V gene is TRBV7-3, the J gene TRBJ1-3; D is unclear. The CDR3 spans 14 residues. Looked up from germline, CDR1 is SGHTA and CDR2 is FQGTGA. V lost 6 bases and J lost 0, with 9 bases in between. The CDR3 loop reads CASRVGPSGNTIYF. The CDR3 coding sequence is TGTGCCAGCAGGGTTGGCCCCTCTGGAAACACCATATATTTT.

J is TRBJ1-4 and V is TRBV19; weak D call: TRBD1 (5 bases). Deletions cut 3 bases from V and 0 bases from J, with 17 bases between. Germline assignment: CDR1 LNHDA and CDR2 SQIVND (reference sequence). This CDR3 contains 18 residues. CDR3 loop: CASSMGRGPVATNEKLFF. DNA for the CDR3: TGTGCCAGTAGTATGGGGAGGGGACCAGTTGCAACTAATGAAAAACTGTTTTTT.

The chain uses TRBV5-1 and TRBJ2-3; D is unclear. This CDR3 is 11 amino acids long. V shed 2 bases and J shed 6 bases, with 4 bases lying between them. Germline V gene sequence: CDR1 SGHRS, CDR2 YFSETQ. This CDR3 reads CASSFRDTQYF. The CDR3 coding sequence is TGCGCCAGCAGCTTTCGGGATACGCAGTATTTT.

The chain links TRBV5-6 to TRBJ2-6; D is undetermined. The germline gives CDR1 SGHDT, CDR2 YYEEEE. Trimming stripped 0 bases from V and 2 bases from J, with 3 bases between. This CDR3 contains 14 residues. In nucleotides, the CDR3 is TGTGCCAGCAGCTTGGCGGCTGGGGCCAACGTCCTGACTTTC. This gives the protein CASSLAAGANVLTF.

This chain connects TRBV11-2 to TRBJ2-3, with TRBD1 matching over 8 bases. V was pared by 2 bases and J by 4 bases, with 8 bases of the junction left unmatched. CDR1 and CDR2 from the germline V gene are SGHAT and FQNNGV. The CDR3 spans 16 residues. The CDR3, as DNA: TGTGCCAGCAGCTTAAGGCCAGGGGGCCTCGCAGATACGCAGTATTTT. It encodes CASSLRPGGLADTQYF.

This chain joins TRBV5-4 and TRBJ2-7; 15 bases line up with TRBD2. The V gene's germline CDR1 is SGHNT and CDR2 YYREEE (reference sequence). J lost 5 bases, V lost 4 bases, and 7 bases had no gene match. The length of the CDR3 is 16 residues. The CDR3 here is CASSRTSGRALHEQYF. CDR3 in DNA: TGTGCCAGCAGCCGGACTAGCGGGAGGGCCCTCCACGAGCAGTACTTC.

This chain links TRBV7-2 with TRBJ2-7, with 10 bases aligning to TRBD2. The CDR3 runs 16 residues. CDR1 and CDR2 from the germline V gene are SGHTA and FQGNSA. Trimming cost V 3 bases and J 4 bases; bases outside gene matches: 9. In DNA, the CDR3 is TGTGCCAGCAGCTTGGACGCTAGCGGGAGATCGTACGAGCAGTACTTC. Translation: CASSLDASGRSYEQYF.

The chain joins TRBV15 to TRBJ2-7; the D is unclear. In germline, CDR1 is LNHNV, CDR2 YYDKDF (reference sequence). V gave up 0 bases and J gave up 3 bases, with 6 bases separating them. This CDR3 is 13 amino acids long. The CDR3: CATSRDANYEQYF. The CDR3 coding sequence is TGTGCCACCAGCAGAGACGCGAACTACGAGCAGTACTTC.

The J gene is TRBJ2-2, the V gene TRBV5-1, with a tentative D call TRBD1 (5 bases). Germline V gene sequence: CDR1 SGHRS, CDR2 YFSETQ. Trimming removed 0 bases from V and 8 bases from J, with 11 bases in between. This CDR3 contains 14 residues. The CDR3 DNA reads TGCGCCAGCAGCTTGGTTGGGGCTGAGGGGGAGCTGTTTTTT. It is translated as CASSLVGAEGELFF.

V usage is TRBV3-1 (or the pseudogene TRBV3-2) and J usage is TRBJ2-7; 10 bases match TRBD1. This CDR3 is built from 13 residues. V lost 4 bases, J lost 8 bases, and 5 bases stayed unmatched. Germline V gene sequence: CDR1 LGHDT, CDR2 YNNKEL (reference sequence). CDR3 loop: CASSPVTGGKQYF. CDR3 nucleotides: TGTGCCAGCAGCCCTGTGACAGGGGGCAAGCAGTACTTC.

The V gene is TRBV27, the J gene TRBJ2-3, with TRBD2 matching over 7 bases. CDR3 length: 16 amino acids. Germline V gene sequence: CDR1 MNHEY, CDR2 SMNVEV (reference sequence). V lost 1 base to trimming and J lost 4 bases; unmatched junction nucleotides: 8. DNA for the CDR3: TGTGCCAGCAGTTTATATGGGGGAGGGCCGTCAGATACGCAGTATTTT. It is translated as CASSLYGGGPSDTQYF.

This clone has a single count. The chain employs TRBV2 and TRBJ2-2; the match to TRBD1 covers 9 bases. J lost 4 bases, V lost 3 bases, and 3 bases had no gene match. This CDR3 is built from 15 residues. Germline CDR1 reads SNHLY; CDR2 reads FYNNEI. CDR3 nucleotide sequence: TGTGCCAGCAGTGAGGGACAGGGTTTCACCGGGGAGCTGTTTTTT. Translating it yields CASSEGQGFTGELFF.

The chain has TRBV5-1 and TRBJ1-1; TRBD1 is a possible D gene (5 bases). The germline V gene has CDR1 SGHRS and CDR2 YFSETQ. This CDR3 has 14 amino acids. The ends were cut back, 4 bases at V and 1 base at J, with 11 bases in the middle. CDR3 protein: CASSTTEGNTEAFF. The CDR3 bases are TGCGCCAGCAGCACGACAGAAGGGAACACTGAAGCTTTCTTT.

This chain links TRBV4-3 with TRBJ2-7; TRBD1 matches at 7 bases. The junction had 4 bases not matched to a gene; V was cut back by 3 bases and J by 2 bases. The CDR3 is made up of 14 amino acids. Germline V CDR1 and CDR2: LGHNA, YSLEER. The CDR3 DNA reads TGCGCCAGCAGCCAGAACAGGGGACCCTACGAGCAGTACTTC. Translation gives CASSQNRGPYEQYF.

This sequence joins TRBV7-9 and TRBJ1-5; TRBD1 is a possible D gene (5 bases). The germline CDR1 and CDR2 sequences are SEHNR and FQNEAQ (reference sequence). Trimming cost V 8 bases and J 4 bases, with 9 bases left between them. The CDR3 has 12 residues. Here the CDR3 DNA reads TGTGCCAGCGCCCCAGGGAATCAGCCCCAGCATTTT. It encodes CASAPGNQPQHF.

The DNA for the CDR3 is TGTGCCAGCAGTTACTCAGGCCAGGGGGCGCGTGGCTACACCTTC. Translation: CASSYSGQGARGYTF. The chain combines TRBV6-5 with TRBJ1-2; 8 bases are shared with TRBD1. V lost 0 bases and J lost 7; bases outside the gene matches: 7. The CDR3 runs 15 residues. CDR1 and CDR2 (germline): MNHEY, SVGAGI.

CDR3 coding DNA: TGTGCCAGCACCTGGACTACGGGGGATACGCAGTATTTT. Protein product: CASTWTTGDTQYF. V and J are TRBV2 and TRBJ2-3, with a tentative D call TRBD2 (6 bases). Germline V gene sequence: CDR1 SNHLY, CDR2 FYNNEI. V was clipped by 7 bases and J by 6 bases, with 14 bases between them. The CDR3 is 13 residues long.